These 9 T cell receptor beta chains came from one sample sequenced in a study of blood T cell repertoires in COVID-19. Assay used: immunoSEQ multiplex PCR; TCRdb lists only in-frame clones, some missing. The table shows 80,000 to 90,000 clones, with around nine tenths occurring only once. The sample was peripheral blood. These TCRs come from a man at least 80 years old with active or convalescent COVID-19.

The chain carries TRBV7-3 and TRBJ2-6; a possible D gene is TRBD1 (5 bases). Between the trimmed V and J ends, which lost 4 bases and 4 bases, there was a span of 11 bases. CDR1 and CDR2 from the germline V gene are SGHTA and FQGTGA. The CDR3 length is 15 residues. The chain's CDR3 is CASSSGPTGANVLTF. As DNA, the CDR3 is TGTGCCAGCAGCTCAGGGCCCACCGGGGCCAACGTCCTGACTTTC.

The gene calls are TRBV7-2 and TRBJ2-1; D is perhaps TRBD2 (6 bases). This CDR3 region has 16 residues. Germline loops: CDR1 SGHTA, CDR2 FQGNSA. Between the trimmed V and J ends, which lost 2 bases and 0 bases, there was a span of 11 bases. The CDR3 protein is CASSLMAGSSYNEQFF. CDR3 coding DNA: TGTGCCAGCAGCTTAATGGCCGGGAGCTCCTACAATGAGCAGTTCTTC.

The CDR3 coding sequence is TGCGCCAGCAGCCCCGGACAGGGGGCGGGAGATACGCAGTATTTT. Its protein is CASSPGQGAGDTQYF. This chain links TRBV5-1 with TRBJ2-3, with TRBD1 matching 11 bases. V lost 4 bases to trimming and J lost 5 bases; unmatched junction nucleotides: 6. The CDR3 is 15 residues long. CDR1 and CDR2 (germline): SGHRS, YFSETQ. The full variable domain, with the rest looked up from reference TRBV5-1 and TRBJ2-3, is KAGVTQTPRYLIKTRGQQVTLSCSPISGHRSVSWYQQTPGQGLQFLFEYFSETQRNKGNFPGRFSGRQFSNSRSEMNVSTLELGDSALYLCASSPGQGAGDTQYFGPGTRLTVL.

The table lists this clone with a count of one. The chain employs TRBV7-9 and TRBJ1-2; D is possibly TRBD1 (6 bases). Germline-derived CDR1 and CDR2 are SEHNR and FQNEAQ (reference sequence). This CDR3 is built from 14 residues. Deletions cut 1 base from V and 7 bases from J, with 13 bases between. Written as DNA, the CDR3 is TGTGCCAGCAGCTTAGTGGGGCAGGGGATTGGCTACACCTTC. It yields the protein CASSLVGQGIGYTF.

The chain employs TRBV18 and TRBJ1-5; 7 nucleotides line up with TRBD1. The CDR3 extends over 13 amino acids. Looked up from germline, CDR1 is KGHSH and CDR2 is LQKENI. Germline trimming cut 3 bases from V and 4 bases from J; bases unmatched to any gene: 0. CDR3 residues: CASSPGQNQPQHF. The DNA for the CDR3 is TGTGCCAGCTCACCGGGACAGAATCAGCCCCAGCATTTT.

The DNA for the CDR3 is TGTGCCAGCAGTGAATCAGTCGGGAGGCTTGAAGCTTTCTTT. This gives the protein CASSESVGRLEAFF. The J gene is TRBJ1-1, the V gene TRBV2; no reliable D call. V dropped 2 bases and J dropped 7 bases, with 14 bases sitting between them. Germline-derived CDR1 and CDR2 are SNHLY and FYNNEI. The CDR3 extends over 14 amino acids.

The chain carries TRBV14 and TRBJ2-2; D ambiguous. Trimming took off 3 bases at V and 8 bases at J, with 10 bases between the two ends. Germline V gives CDR1 SGHDN, CDR2 FVKESK. CDR3 length equals 13 residues. DNA for the CDR3: TGTGCCAGCAGCCATGGTGAGGCTGGGGAGCTGTTTTTT. Translated: CASSHGEAGELFF.

This clone has more than one count but fewer than ten. The chain has TRBV19 and TRBJ2-1, with a possible D match to TRBD1 (6 bases). The CDR3 contains 13 residues. Trimming stripped 5 bases from V and 6 bases from J, with 11 bases between. From germline, CDR1 is LNHDA and CDR2 SQIVND (reference sequence). CDR3 coding DNA: TGTGCCAGTAGTCTCAGGGGCGGCAATGAGCAGTTCTTC. Residues: CASSLRGGNEQFF. Using reference TRBV19 and TRBJ2-1 for the parts outside the CDR3, the full variable domain is DGGITQSPKYLFRKEGQNVTLSCEQNLNHDAMYWYRQDPGQGLRLIYYSQIVNDFQKGDIAEGYSVSREKKESFPLTVTSAQKNPTAFYLCASSLRGGNEQFFGPGTRLTVL.

The chain links TRBV15 to TRBJ2-1; TRBD1 matches at 8 bases. V lost 4 bases, J lost 2 bases, and 7 bases stayed unmatched. The CDR3 runs to 16 residues. Germline CDR1 is LNHNV and CDR2 is YYDKDF (reference sequence). The CDR3: CATSNPDRGTYNEQFF. The CDR3 DNA follows: TGTGCCACCAGCAACCCCGACAGGGGCACCTACAATGAGCAGTTCTTC.